One sample yielded the 9 T cell receptor beta chains listed below, sequenced in a study of blood T cell repertoires in COVID-19. Libraries were prepared by immunoSEQ multiplex PCR; TCRdb keeps only in-frame clonotypes and omits some of them. Counted here are about 380,000 clones, 70% to 85% occurring once; the ten biggest clones make up more than 0.85%. The sample comprised peripheral blood. These receptors all stem from a human donor with acute or convalescent COVID-19. The donor label of this sample is uncertain.

This chain links TRBV18 with TRBJ1-1, with D possibly matching TRBD1 (6 bases). V shed 3 bases and J shed 7 bases, with 18 bases lying between them. This CDR3 is 15 amino acids long. CDR1 KGHSH and CDR2 LQKENI come from the germline V gene. CDR3 nucleotide sequence: TGTGCCAGCTCACCTCCTTCTGGGGGGGGCGTTGAAGCTTTCTTT. This translates into CASSPPSGGGVEAFF. Full variable domain (missing parts from reference TRBV18 and TRBJ1-1): NAGVMQNPRHLVRRRGQEARLRCSPMKGHSHVYWYRQLPEEGLKFMVYLQKENIIDESGMPKERFSAEFPKEGPSILRIQQVVRGDSAAYFCASSPPSGGGVEAFFGQGTRLTVV.

This clone was observed a few times. V gene TRBV7-8 combines with J gene TRBJ2-7; 8 bases are a match to TRBD2. This CDR3 region has 15 residues. After removal of 1 base from V and 5 bases from J, the junction contained 7 bases not matched to a gene. Germline V CDR1 and CDR2: SGHVS, FQNEAQ. The CDR3 bases are TGTGCCAGCAGCTTAGTCCCCGGGAGGGCCGACGAGCAGTACTTC. Encoded protein: CASSLVPGRADEQYF.

About this clone itself: Other DNA variants within this sample encode the same CDR3. The chain joins TRBV18 to TRBJ1-5, with a possible D match to TRBD1 (5 bases). Germline V lookup: CDR1 KGHSH, CDR2 LQKENI. Between the trimmed V and J ends, which lost 2 bases and 3 bases, there was a span of 11 bases. This CDR3 comprises 15 residues. The CDR3 DNA reads TGTGCCAGCTCACCAAGCTCAGGGAACAATCAGCCCCAGCATTTT. Protein sequence: CASSPSSGNNQPQHF.

The CDR3 DNA follows: TGTGCCAGCAGCGCCCGGGGGGTAGGGGACACTGAAGCTTTCTTT. Its protein product is CASSARGVGDTEAFF. The rearrangement uses TRBV7-9 and TRBJ1-1, with D tentatively TRBD1 (5 bases). Trimming stripped 5 bases from V and 3 bases from J, with 16 bases between. Germline CDR1 reads SEHNR; CDR2 reads FQNEAQ (reference sequence). The length of the CDR3 is 15 residues.

This sequence joins TRBV9 and TRBJ2-1; D not resolved. Germline assignment: CDR1 SGDLS and CDR2 YYNGEE. The CDR3 contains 14 residues. Trimming stripped 0 bases from V and 1 base from J, with 5 bases between. This CDR3 is CASSVDGSYNEQFF. The DNA of the CDR3 is TGTGCCAGCAGCGTAGACGGTTCCTACAATGAGCAGTTCTTC.

V is TRBV18 and J is TRBJ1-1; 7 bases align to TRBD1. The V gene end was trimmed by 2 bases and the J gene end by 4 bases; junction bases not matched to a gene: 4. The CDR3 has 14 residues. Germline CDR1 is KGHSH and CDR2 is LQKENI. CDR3 region: CASSPRSGGTEAFF. CDR3 nucleotide sequence: TGTGCCAGCTCACCAAGGTCAGGGGGCACTGAAGCTTTCTTT.

The chain uses TRBV5-1 and TRBJ2-1; 13 bases map to TRBD2. Per germline, CDR1 SGHRS and CDR2 YFSETQ. Germline trimming cut 0 bases from V and 6 bases from J; bases unmatched to any gene: 3. CDR3 length: 16 residues. The CDR3 DNA sequence: TGCGCCAGCAGCTTGGGGACTAGCGGGAGCAGCAATGAGCAGTTCTTC. Its protein is CASSLGTSGSSNEQFF. The full variable domain, in which reference TRBV5-1 and TRBJ2-1 provide the parts outside the CDR3, is KAGVTQTPRYLIKTRGQQVTLSCSPISGHRSVSWYQQTPGQGLQFLFEYFSETQRNKGNFPGRFSGRQFSNSRSEMNVSTLELGDSALYLCASSLGTSGSSNEQFFGPGTRLTVL.

The genes are TRBV7-2 and TRBJ2-3, with D tentatively TRBD1 (5 bases). CDR3 length: 14 residues. Trimming left V 5 bases short and J 2 bases short, with 11 bases between. Germline-derived CDR1 and CDR2 are SGHTA and FQGNSA. CDR3 sequence reads: CASSPRAVTDTQYF. The CDR3 DNA is TGTGCCAGCAGCCCCAGGGCCGTCACAGATACGCAGTATTTT.

V is TRBV6-5 and J is TRBJ1-3, with 9 bases aligning to TRBD1. Trimming at V came to 7 bases and at J to 2 bases, leaving 3 bases not matched to a gene. Germline lookup yields CDR1 MNHEY and CDR2 SVGAGI. The CDR3 loop spans 14 amino acids. The CDR3 DNA follows: TGTGCCAGCATCGACAGGGGGGCTGGAAACACCATATATTTT. Translating it yields CASIDRGAGNTIYF.